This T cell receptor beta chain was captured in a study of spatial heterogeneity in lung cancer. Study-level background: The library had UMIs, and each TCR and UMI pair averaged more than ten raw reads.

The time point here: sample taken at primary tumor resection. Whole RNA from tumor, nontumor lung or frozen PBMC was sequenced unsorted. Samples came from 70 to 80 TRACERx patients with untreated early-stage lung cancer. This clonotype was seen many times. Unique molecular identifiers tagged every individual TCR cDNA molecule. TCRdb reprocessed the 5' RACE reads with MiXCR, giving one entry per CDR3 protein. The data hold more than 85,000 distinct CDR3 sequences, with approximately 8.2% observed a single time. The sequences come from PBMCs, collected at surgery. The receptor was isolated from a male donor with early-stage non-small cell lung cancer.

The CDR3, as DNA: TGTGCCAGCAGTTTTGGGACTAGCGGGAGAGATACGCAGTATTTT. It specifies CASSFGTSGRDTQYF. The V gene is TRBV28, the J gene TRBJ2-3; 14 bases align to TRBD2. The trim removed 3 bases at V and 5 bases at J, leaving 1 base unmatched. The CDR3 spans 15 residues. Germline CDR1 is MDHEN and CDR2 is SYDVKM.